What follows describes a single T cell receptor (beta chain). The target antigen is unknown. Using immunoSEQ multiplex PCR, the repertoire was profiled, and TCRdb retains in-frame clones only, with some absent. Among under 80,000 clones listed, approximately 85% were seen once. This specimen belongs to a study of Tregs in tolerant kidney transplant recipients. Looking at the study overall: Mixed chimerism was transient after nonmyeloablative marrow transplants from related graft donors. Study conclusions and caveats: Antigen-driven expansion was suggested because donor-specific Tregs expanded more than all Tregs in tolerant patients. Expanding Tregs on activated donor B cells appeared to best identify donor-specific TCRbeta clones.

The germline CDR1 and CDR2 sequences are MNHNY and SVGAGI (reference sequence). This CDR3 is built from 13 residues. The trim removed 5 bases at V and 3 bases at J, leaving 4 bases unmatched. The specimen was Tregs from blood, collected before the transplant. The J gene is TRBJ2-7, the V gene TRBV6-6; TRBD1 agrees at 7 bases. The receptor was derived from a human donor who received a combined kidney and bone marrow transplant. This CDR3 is CASSEGQYYEQYF. The CDR3 bases are TGTGCCAGCAGTGAGGGACAGTACTACGAGCAGTACTTC.